The T cell receptor beta chain described here comes from a study of Ad26.COV2.S vaccination and SARS-CoV-2 variants. As for treatment: some 19 received Ad26.COV2.S at low or high dose, single or two shots; about 5 received placebo; per-sample allocation not given. Sampling took place 63 days after the first vaccine or placebo injection. An Ad26 vector expressing Wuhan-strain SARS-CoV-2 spike constituted the vaccine. Looked up from germline, CDR1 is SGHNT and CDR2 is YYREEE (reference sequence). CDR3 size: 14 residues. V trimming: 0 bases; J trimming: 8 bases; junction bases outside the gene matches: 5. The protocol was immunoSEQ multiplex PCR, while the TCRdb copy is restricted to in-frame clones and leaves out a portion. The sample lists hundreds of thousands of clones; about 87% were seen once.

This receptor was taken from a person aged 18 to 59 who received the Ad26.COV2.S COVID-19 vaccine or a placebo. The chain uses TRBV5-4 and TRBJ2-1, with TRBD1 matching over 7 bases. This sample comprised peripheral blood, obtained in a trial of Ad26.COV2.S vaccine versus placebo. DNA for the CDR3: TGTGCCAGCAGCTTGGTCGACAGGGTCGATGAGCAGTTCTTC. Protein product: CASSLVDRVDEQFF.